This T cell receptor beta chain was identified in a study of blood T cell repertoires in COVID-19. About the research overall: Donors in the United States, Italy and Spain gave samples during acute or convalescent COVID-19. T cells, B-cell-depleted T cells, or PBMCs supplied cDNA or gDNA.

The V gene's germline CDR1 is SNHLY and CDR2 FYNNEI. The CDR3 runs 13 residues. The V segment lost 6 bases and the J segment 6 bases; nucleotides outside the gene matches: 5. Under the authors' procedure: Scientists estimated how many nucleated cells there were by amplifying reference gene primers. Profiling relied on immunoSEQ multiplex PCR, and the TCRdb table lists in-frame clones only, not all of them. The V and J calls and clone size are taken from that table; D and trimming were inferred from the DNA. The sample records tens of thousands of clones, 80% to 85% being singletons. V and J are TRBV2 and TRBJ1-1, with 9 bases that match TRBD1. The receptor was derived from a woman of 80 years or more with active or convalescent COVID-19. Input material: peripheral blood. The CDR3 spells CASRGQGDAEAFF. In DNA form, the CDR3 reads TGTGCCAGCAGGGGACAGGGAGACGCTGAAGCTTTCTTT.